One sample yielded the 21 T cell receptor beta chains listed below, sequenced in a study of T cell responses to AZD1222 COVID-19 vaccine. Method: immunoSEQ multiplex PCR; TCRdb's copy keeps in-frame clones and lacks some. In the table there are about 270,000 clones, 94% of which are singletons. Sequencing used peripheral blood, obtained 28 days after the second AZD1222 dose. Source of these receptors: an adult who received the AZD1222 COVID-19 vaccine.

The V and J genes are TRBV11-2 and TRBJ1-6, with 7 bases lining up with TRBD1. Germline V gives CDR1 SGHAT, CDR2 FQNNGV. The CDR3 sequence is 15 residues long. J lost 8 bases, V lost 2 bases, and 6 bases had no gene match. This CDR3 is CASSLRRGLDSPLHF. The CDR3 DNA reads as TGTGCCAGCAGCTTAAGAAGGGGGCTGGATTCACCCCTCCACTTT.

V and J are TRBV7-9 and TRBJ2-7; TRBD2 matches 9 bases. This CDR3 comprises 16 residues. V shed 2 bases and J 9 bases; nucleotides not matched to a gene: 14. The germline V gene encodes CDR1 SEHNR and CDR2 FQNEAQ (reference sequence). CDR3 DNA sequence: TGTGCCAGCAGCTTAAGGCTAGCGGGAACCGTAGCGGCGCAGTACTTC. Amino acids: CASSLRLAGTVAAQYF.

The rearrangement uses TRBV7-3 and TRBJ2-2; TRBD2 is a possible D gene (5 bases). The CDR3 consists of 13 residues. The V end was cut by 4 bases, the J end by 4 bases, with 7 bases between. CDR1 and CDR2 from the germline V gene are SGHTA and FQGTGA. The DNA of the CDR3 is TGTGCCAGCAGCTCCAGCGGCACCGGGGAGCTGTTTTTT. Translating gives CASSSSGTGELFF.

V and J are TRBV30 and TRBJ1-1, with D tentatively TRBD1 (5 bases). Germline V gene data show CDR1 as GTSNPN and CDR2 as SVGIG (reference sequence). The V end was cut by 1 base, the J end by 10 bases, with 13 bases between. CDR3 size: 12 residues. The CDR3 DNA is TGTGCCTGGAGTGACCCCCCAGGGAGAGCTTTCTTT. It is translated as CAWSDPPGRAFF.

This clone has a single count. V usage is TRBV7-2 and J usage is TRBJ1-1; D gene ambiguous. V was shortened by 2 bases and J by 6 bases, with 16 bases between the two germline ends. CDR3 length: 15 amino acids. Germline V gene lookup returns CDR1 SGHTA and CDR2 FQGNSA. DNA for the CDR3: TGTGCCAGCAGCTTACGCGGTGGGGATTGGTCTGAAGCTTTCTTT. As protein: CASSLRGGDWSEAFF.

A word on this clone: At one of its ends the junction is not consistent with the germline gene, which may arise from a read error. The V call is TRBV2, the J call TRBJ2-7; tentatively, D is TRBD2 (5 bases). Germline-derived CDR1 and CDR2 are SNHLY and FYNNEI. This CDR3 is 13 amino acids long. CDR3 loop: CASSEVPEGSRRF. Written as DNA, the CDR3 is TGTGCCAGCAGTGAAGTCCCCGAGGGTTCCAGGCGCTTC.

V and J are TRBV7-9 and TRBJ2-3; 7 bases fit TRBD2. V lost 8 bases, J lost 3 bases, and 11 bases stayed unmatched. Germline values: CDR1 SEHNR, CDR2 FQNEAQ (reference sequence). The CDR3 has 15 amino acids. The CDR3 is CASWGGVRLTDTQYF. CDR3 nucleotides: TGTGCCAGCTGGGGGGGAGTGCGCCTTACAGATACGCAGTATTTT.

The DNA of the CDR3 is TGTGCCAGCAGACGCGATCTTGGAGAGACCCAGTACTTC. This translates into CASRRDLGETQYF. V usage is TRBV28 and J usage is TRBJ2-5; unclear D gene. Germline CDR1 and CDR2: MDHEN and SYDVKM. V dropped 6 bases and J dropped 4 bases, with 12 bases sitting between them. The CDR3 is 13 residues long.

The chain joins TRBV5-7 to TRBJ1-4; 8 bases match TRBD1. TRBV5-7 falls under the ORF class, with uncertain function. The J segment lost 4 bases and the V segment lost 6 bases, leaving 8 bases of the junction unmatched. The CDR3 consists of 15 residues. CDR3 nucleotides: TGTGCCAGCATCACCGACAGGGGATATAATGAAAAACTGTTTTTT. Translation gives CASITDRGYNEKLFF.

This chain joins TRBV9 and TRBJ2-1; 13 bases match TRBD2. The CDR3 is 16 residues long. The germline V gene encodes CDR1 SGDLS and CDR2 YYNGEE. V lost 4 bases to trimming and J lost 9 bases; unmatched junction nucleotides: 10. The CDR3 region is CASSPHGTSGIGEQFF. The CDR3 nucleotides read TGTGCCAGCAGCCCTCACGGGACTAGCGGGATCGGTGAGCAGTTCTTC.

This rearrangement joins TRBV19 to TRBJ1-2, with D unclear. This CDR3 comprises 14 residues. Germline V gives CDR1 LNHDA, CDR2 SQIVND (reference sequence). V gave up 6 bases and J gave up 0 bases, with 11 bases separating them. The CDR3 DNA reads TGTGCCAGTAGCTTACAGAGAGCTAACTATGGCTACACCTTC. This codes for CASSLQRANYGYTF. The entire variable domain, with the rest obtained from reference TRBV19 and TRBJ1-2, is as follows: DGGITQSPKYLFRKEGQNVTLSCEQNLNHDAMYWYRQDPGQGLRLIYYSQIVNDFQKGDIAEGYSVSREKKESFPLTVTSAQKNPTAFYLCASSLQRANYGYTFGSGTRLTVV.

The chain recombines TRBV6-5 with TRBJ2-2; no clear D gene. The germline gives CDR1 MNHEY, CDR2 SVGAGI. The V and J ends lost 7 bases and 6 bases respectively, with 12 bases between them. The CDR3 consists of 13 residues. In nucleotides, the CDR3 is TGTGCCAGCAAGCCCCGGACGGCCGGGGAGCTGTTTTTT. As protein: CASKPRTAGELFF.

The chain has TRBV7-2 and TRBJ1-2; 8 bases match TRBD1. V shed 5 bases, J shed 8 bases, and the junction held 10 bases outside the gene matches. This CDR3 has 14 amino acids. Germline CDR1 and CDR2: SGHTA and FQGNSA. CDR3 nucleotide sequence: TGTGCCAGCAGCGTCAACCAGGGGGCTGGAGGCTACACCTTC. This codes for CASSVNQGAGGYTF.

The chain links TRBV4-1 to TRBJ2-3; TRBD2 matches 7 bases. Per the germline V gene, CDR1 is MGHRA and CDR2 is YSYEKL. This CDR3 comprises 15 residues. V dropped 3 bases and J dropped 0; count of bases not matched to a gene: 3. The CDR3 loop reads CASSQGRGSTDTQYF. Written as DNA, the CDR3 is TGCGCCAGCAGCCAGGGGCGGGGGAGCACAGATACGCAGTATTTT.

This clone was observed a single time. J is TRBJ2-5 and V is TRBV5-1; TRBD1 or TRBD2 may be the D gene (5 bases each). Per germline, CDR1 SGHRS and CDR2 YFSETQ. V lost 7 bases and J lost 7, with 20 bases in between. The CDR3 has 14 residues. CDR3 in amino acids: CASGDGSDKMTQYF. CDR3 DNA sequence: TGCGCCAGCGGGGACGGATCCGATAAGATGACCCAGTACTTC.

The chain carries TRBV7-9 and TRBJ2-2; D tentatively reads TRBD1 or TRBD2 (6 bases each). CDR3 length: 15 residues. The germline V gene encodes CDR1 SEHNR and CDR2 FQNEAQ (reference sequence). Trimming left V 5 bases short and J 4 bases short, with 14 bases between. The CDR3 here is CASSPRRGGTGELFF. The CDR3 coding sequence is TGTGCCAGCAGCCCCCGCAGGGGAGGCACCGGGGAGCTGTTTTTT.

The chain joins TRBV28 to TRBJ2-1; no firm D call. The V end was cut by 6 bases, the J end by 0 bases, with 9 bases between. Germline values: CDR1 MDHEN, CDR2 SYDVKM. The CDR3 spans 14 residues. In nucleotides, the CDR3 is TGTGCCAGCAGAGACTCGAGCTCCTACAATGAGCAGTTCTTC. Encoded protein: CASRDSSSYNEQFF.

V and J are TRBV12-3 or TRBV12-4 and TRBJ1-2; the D gene is possibly TRBD1 (5 bases). CDR3 length equals 13 residues. The V and J ends lost 4 bases and 7 bases respectively, with 13 bases between them. CDR3 DNA: TGTGCCAGCAGTTATTCCCAGGGTATTGGCTACACCTTC. It specifies CASSYSQGIGYTF.

The gene calls are TRBV5-1 and TRBJ1-1; 8 nucleotides align to TRBD1. Germline values: CDR1 SGHRS, CDR2 YFSETQ. This CDR3 is 14 amino acids long. The V and J ends lost 4 bases and 4 bases, in that order; junction bases with no gene match: 6. The CDR3 reads CASSLTTGGTEAFF. The DNA of the CDR3 is TGCGCCAGCAGCCTCACCACAGGGGGCACTGAAGCTTTCTTT.

This clone was seen just once. This chain joins TRBV14 and TRBJ1-4; 9 bases line up with TRBD1. The ends lost 10 bases at V and 5 bases at J; junction bases unmatched: 5. In germline, CDR1 is SGHDN, CDR2 FVKESK. The CDR3 loop spans 13 amino acids. CDR3 sequence: CATLDRGNEKLFF. In nucleotides, the CDR3 is TGTGCCACCTTGGACAGGGGAAATGAAAAACTGTTTTTT.

DNA for the CDR3: TGTGCCAGCAGCTTGGGCGGGTCAACTAATGAAAAACTGTTTTTT. It yields the protein CASSLGGSTNEKLFF. The chain recombines TRBV7-6 with TRBJ1-4, with D unresolved. V shed 3 bases and J shed 0 bases, with 8 bases lying between them. The CDR3 has 15 amino acids. In germline, CDR1 is SGHVS, CDR2 FNYEAQ.